A single TCR beta chain is shown here with its context. Using immunoSEQ multiplex PCR, the repertoire was profiled, and TCRdb retains in-frame clones only, with some absent. The sample contains 13,000 or so clones, less than 90% of which appear only once. This specimen belongs to a study of tumour-infiltrating T cells in Burkitt lymphoma. As for the study in general: Repertoire clonality predicted overall and progression-free survival.

Germline V gene lookup returns CDR1 SGHDT and CDR2 YYEEEE. This CDR3 is 17 amino acids long. Between the trimmed V and J ends, which lost 1 base and 7 bases, there was a span of 21 bases. Sequencing used tumor tissue. V is TRBV5-6 and J is TRBJ1-5; a weak D match, TRBD1 (6 bases). The sequence was obtained from a human donor with diffuse large B-cell lymphoma. In DNA form, the CDR3 reads TGTGCCAGCAGCTTGTGGCAGTTCAAAAAAGGGGGACAGCCCCAGCATTTT. Its translation: CASSLWQFKKGGQPQHF.